This T cell receptor beta chain stems from a study of Graves' ophthalmopathy and Graves' hyperthyroidism. Study background: Samples of peripheral blood were obtained at initial diagnosis, prior to treatment of any kind.

This clonotype was picked up many times. No antigen is known for it. Study findings and constraints: Discriminating ophthalmopathy from stable hyperthyroidism, a 13-signature model attained a sensitivity of approximately 85% and a specificity of around 77%. The authors also found most expanded thyroid clonotypes above 0.001 frequency in blood.

Isolation of PBMCs was performed using around 9.1 ml of fresh peripheral blood. The TCR beta CDR3 regions underwent amplification from RNA transcripts. A first-round RT-PCR used HTBI primers, followed by a second-round multiplex PCR. TCRdb analysed the multiplex PCR reads with MiXCR anew, one entry per CDR3 protein. This table holds 200,000 to 250,000 distinct CDR3 sequences, under 25% found once. This CDR3 has 15 amino acids. Germline CDR1 is LGHNA and CDR2 is YNFKEQ. V gave up 5 bases and J gave up 5 bases; unmatched junction bases: 11. This TCR was sampled from a woman aged 45-65 years with Graves' ophthalmopathy. Sequencing was carried out using peripheral blood. The chain combines TRBV4-2 with TRBJ2-5; 7 bases line up with TRBD2. CDR3 amino acids: CASSSQRGPRETQYF. CDR3 in DNA: TGTGCCAGCAGCTCACAGCGGGGCCCTAGGGAGACCCAGTACTTC.